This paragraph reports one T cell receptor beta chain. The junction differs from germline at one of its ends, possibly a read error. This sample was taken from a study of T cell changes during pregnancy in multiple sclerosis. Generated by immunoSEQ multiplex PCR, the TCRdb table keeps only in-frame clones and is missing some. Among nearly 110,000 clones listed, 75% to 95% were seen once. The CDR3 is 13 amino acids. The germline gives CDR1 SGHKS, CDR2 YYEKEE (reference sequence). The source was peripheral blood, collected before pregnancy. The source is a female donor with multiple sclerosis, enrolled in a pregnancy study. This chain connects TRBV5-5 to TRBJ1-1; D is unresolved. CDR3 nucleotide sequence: TGTGCCAGCAGCTTGGGGTCCCACCCCGCGGTATTATTT. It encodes CASSLGSHPAVLF.